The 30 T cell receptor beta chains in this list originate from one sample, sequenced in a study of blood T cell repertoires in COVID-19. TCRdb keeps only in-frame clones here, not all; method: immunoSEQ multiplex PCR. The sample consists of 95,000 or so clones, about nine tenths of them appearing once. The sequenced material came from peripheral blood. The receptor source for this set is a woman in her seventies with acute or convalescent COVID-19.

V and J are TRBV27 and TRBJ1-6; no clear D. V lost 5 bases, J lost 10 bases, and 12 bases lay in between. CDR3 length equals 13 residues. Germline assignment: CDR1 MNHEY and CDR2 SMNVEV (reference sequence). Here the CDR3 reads CASSTDKSSPLHF. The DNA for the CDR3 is TGTGCCAGCAGTACCGACAAATCCTCACCCCTCCACTTT.

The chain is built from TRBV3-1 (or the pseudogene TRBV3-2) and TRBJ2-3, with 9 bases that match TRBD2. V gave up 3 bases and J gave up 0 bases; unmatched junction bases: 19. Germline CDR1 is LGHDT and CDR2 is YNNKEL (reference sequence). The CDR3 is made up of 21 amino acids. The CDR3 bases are TGTGCCAGCAGCCATTATCGCGCTAGCGGGAAGGGGAGTGATAGCACAGATACGCAGTATTTT. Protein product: CASSHYRASGKGSDSTDTQYF.

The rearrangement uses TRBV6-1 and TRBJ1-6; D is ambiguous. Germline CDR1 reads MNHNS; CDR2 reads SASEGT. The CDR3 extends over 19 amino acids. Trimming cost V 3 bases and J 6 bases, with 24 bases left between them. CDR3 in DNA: TGTGCCAGCAGTGATATGAGGGCCCGGCGGACCCTTAGTAATTCACCCCTCCACTTT. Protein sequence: CASSDMRARRTLSNSPLHF.

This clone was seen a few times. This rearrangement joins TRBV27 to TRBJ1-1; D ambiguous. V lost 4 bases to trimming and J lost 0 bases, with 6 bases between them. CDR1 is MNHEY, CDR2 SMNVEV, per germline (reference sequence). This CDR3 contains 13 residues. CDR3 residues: CASSSVLNTEAFF. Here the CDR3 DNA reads TGTGCCAGCAGTTCAGTTCTGAACACTGAAGCTTTCTTT.

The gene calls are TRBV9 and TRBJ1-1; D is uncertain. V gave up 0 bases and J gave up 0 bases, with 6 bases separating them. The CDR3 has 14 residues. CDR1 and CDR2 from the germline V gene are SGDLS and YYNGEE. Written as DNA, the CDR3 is TGTGCCAGCAGCGTAGGGAGCCTGAACACTGAAGCTTTCTTT. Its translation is CASSVGSLNTEAFF.

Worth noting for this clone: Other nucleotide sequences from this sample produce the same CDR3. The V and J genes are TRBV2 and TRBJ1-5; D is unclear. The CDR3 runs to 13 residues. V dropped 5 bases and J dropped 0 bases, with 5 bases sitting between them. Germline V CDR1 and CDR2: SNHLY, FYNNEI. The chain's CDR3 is CASSLDSNQPQHF. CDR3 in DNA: TGTGCCAGCAGTCTAGATAGCAATCAGCCCCAGCATTTT.

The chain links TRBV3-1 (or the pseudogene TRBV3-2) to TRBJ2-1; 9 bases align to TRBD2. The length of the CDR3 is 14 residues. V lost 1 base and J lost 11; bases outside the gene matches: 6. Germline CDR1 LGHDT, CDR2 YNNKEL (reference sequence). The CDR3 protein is CASSQAWTSEKQFF. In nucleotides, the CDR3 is TGTGCCAGCAGCCAAGCCTGGACTAGCGAGAAGCAGTTCTTC.

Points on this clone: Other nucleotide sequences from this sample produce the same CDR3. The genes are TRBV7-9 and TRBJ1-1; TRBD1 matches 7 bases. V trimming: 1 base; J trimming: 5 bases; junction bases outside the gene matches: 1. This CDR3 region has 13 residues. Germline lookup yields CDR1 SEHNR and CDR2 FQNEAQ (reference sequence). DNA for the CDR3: TGTGCCAGCAGCTTAGGGACAGGTACTGAAGCTTTCTTT. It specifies CASSLGTGTEAFF.

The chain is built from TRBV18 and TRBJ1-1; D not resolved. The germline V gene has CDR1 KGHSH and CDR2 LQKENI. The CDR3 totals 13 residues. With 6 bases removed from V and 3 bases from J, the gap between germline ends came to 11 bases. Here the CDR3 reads CASSDKGDTEAFF. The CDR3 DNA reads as TGTGCCAGCTCTGACAAGGGAGACACTGAAGCTTTCTTT.

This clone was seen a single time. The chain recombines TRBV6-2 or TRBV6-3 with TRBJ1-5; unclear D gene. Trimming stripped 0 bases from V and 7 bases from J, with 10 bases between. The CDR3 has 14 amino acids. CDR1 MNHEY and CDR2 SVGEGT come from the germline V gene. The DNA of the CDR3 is TGTGCCAGCAGTTACTCATCCGGGTGGCAGCCCCAGCATTTT. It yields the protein CASSYSSGWQPQHF.

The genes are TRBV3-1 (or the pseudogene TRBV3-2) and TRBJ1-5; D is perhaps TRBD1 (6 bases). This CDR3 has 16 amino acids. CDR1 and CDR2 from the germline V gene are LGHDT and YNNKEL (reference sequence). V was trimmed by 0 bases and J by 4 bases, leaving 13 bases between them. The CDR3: CASSQEGTGPNQPQHF. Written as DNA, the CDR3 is TGTGCCAGCAGCCAAGAGGGCACAGGGCCTAATCAGCCCCAGCATTTT.

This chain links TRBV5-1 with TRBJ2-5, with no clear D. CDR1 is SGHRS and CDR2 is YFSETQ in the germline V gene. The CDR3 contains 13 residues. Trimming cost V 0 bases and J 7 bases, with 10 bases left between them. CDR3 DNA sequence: TGCGCCAGCAGCTTGGTGTTAGATGGGACCCAGTACTTC. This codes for CASSLVLDGTQYF.

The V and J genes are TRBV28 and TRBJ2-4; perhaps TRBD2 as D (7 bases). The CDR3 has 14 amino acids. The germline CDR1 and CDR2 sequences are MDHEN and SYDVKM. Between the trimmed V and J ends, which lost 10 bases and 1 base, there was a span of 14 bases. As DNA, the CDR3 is TGTGCCATCCAGGGGAGGGCGGCCAAAAACATTCAGTACTTC. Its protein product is CAIQGRAAKNIQYF.

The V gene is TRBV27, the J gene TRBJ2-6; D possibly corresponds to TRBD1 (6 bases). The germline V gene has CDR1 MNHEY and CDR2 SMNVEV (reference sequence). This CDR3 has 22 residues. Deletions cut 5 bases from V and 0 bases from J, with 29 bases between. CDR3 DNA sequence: TGTGCCAGCAGTAGCCAATCCGTCAGGGGACCAGCCTTTCTCTCTGGGGCCAACGTCCTGACTTTC. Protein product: CASSSQSVRGPAFLSGANVLTF.

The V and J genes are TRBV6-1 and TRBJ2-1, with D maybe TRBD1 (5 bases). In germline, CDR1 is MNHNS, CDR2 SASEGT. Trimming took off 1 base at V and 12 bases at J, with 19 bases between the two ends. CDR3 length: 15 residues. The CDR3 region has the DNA TGTGCCAGCAGTGAAGTAAGGGGATCGTCTTTTTCGCAGTTCTTC. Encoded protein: CASSEVRGSSFSQFF.

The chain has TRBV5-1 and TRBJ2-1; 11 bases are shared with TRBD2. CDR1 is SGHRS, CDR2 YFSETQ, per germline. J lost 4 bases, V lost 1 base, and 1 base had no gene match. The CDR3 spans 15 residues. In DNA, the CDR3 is TGCGCCAGCAGCTTGACTAGCGGGAGTTACAATGAGCAGTTCTTC. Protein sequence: CASSLTSGSYNEQFF.

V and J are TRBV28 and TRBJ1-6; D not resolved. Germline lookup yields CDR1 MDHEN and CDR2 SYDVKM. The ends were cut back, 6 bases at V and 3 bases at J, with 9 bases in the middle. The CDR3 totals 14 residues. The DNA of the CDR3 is TGTGCCAGCAGCCCCGTAAACTATAATTCACCCCTCCACTTT. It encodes CASSPVNYNSPLHF.

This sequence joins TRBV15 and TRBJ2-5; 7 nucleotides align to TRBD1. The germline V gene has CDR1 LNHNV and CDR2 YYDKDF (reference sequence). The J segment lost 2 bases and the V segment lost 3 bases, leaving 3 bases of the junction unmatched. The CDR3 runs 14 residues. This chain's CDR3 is CATSRRDRQETQYF. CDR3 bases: TGTGCCACCAGCAGGAGGGACAGACAAGAGACCCAGTACTTC. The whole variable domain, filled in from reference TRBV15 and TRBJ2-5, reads DAMVIQNPRYQVTQFGKPVTLSCSQTLNHNVMYWYQQKSSQAPKLLFHYYDKDFNNEADTPDNFQSRRPNTSFCFLDIRSPGLGDTAMYLCATSRRDRQETQYFGPGTRLLVL.

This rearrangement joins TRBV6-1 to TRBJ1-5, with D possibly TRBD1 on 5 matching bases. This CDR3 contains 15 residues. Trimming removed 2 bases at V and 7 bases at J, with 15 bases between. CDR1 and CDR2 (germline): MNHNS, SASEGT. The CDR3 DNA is TGTGCCAGCAGTGAAAGTTGGCAGGGAGGGCAGCCCCAGCATTTT. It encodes CASSESWQGGQPQHF.

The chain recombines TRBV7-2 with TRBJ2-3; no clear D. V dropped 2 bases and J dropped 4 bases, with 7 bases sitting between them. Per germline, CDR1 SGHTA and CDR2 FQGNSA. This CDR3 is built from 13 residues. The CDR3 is CASSLRVSDTQYF. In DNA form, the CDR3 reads TGTGCCAGCAGCTTACGTGTGTCAGATACGCAGTATTTT.

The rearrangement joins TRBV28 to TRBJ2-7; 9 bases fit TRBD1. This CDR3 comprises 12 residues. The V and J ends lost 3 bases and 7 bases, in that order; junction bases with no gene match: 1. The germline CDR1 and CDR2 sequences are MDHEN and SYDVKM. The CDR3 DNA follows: TGTGCCAGCAGTTTGGGGACAGGGGAGCAGTACGTC. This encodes CASSLGTGEQYV.

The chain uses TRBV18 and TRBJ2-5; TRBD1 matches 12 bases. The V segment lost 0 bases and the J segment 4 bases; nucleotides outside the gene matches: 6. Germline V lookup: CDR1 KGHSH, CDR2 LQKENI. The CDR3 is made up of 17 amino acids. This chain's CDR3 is CASSPPGQGAMSETQYF. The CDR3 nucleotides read TGTGCCAGCTCACCACCGGGACAGGGGGCAATGTCAGAGACCCAGTACTTC.

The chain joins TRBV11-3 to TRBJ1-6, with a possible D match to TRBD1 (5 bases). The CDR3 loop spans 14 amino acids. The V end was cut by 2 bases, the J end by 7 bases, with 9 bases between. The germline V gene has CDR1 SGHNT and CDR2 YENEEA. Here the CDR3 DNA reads TGTGCCAGCAGCTTATACGGGGGAAATTCACCCCTCCACTTT. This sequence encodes CASSLYGGNSPLHF. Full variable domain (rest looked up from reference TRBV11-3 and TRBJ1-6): EAGVVQSPRYKIIEKKQPVAFWCNPISGHNTLYWYLQNLGQGPELLIRYENEEAVDDSQLPKDRFSAERLKGVDSTLKIQPAELGDSAVYLCASSLYGGNSPLHFGNGTRLTVT.

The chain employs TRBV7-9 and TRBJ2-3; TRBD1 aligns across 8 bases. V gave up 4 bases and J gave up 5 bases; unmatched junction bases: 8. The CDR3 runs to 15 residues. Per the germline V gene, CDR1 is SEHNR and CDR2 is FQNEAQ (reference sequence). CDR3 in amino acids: CASSSRQGSVDTQYF. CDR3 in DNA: TGTGCCAGCAGCTCCAGACAGGGGAGTGTAGATACGCAGTATTTT.

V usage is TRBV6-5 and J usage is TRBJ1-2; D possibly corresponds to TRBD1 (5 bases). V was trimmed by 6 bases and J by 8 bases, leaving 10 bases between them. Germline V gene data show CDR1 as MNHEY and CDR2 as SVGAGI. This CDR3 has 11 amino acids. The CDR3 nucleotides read TGTGCCAGCAGAAGACAGAAGGGCTACACCTTC. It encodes CASRRQKGYTF.

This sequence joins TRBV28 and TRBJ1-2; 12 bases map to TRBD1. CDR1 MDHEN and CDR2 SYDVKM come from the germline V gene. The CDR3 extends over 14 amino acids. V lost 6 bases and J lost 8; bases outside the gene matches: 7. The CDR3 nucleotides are TGTGCCAGCAGAGCGGGACAGGGGGCGCAGGGCTACACCTTC. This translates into CASRAGQGAQGYTF.

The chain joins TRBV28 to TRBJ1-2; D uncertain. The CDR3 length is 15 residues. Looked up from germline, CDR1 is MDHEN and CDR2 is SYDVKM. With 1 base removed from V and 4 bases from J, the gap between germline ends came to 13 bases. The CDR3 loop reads CASSLSPIHSYGYTF. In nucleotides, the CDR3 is TGTGCCAGCAGTTTATCCCCAATTCATAGCTATGGCTACACCTTC.

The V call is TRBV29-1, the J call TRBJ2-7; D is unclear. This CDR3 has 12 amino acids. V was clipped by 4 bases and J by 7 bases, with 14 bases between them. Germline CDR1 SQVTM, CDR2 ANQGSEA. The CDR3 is CSVVNGRREQYV. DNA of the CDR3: TGCAGCGTTGTGAATGGGCGAAGGGAGCAGTACGTC.

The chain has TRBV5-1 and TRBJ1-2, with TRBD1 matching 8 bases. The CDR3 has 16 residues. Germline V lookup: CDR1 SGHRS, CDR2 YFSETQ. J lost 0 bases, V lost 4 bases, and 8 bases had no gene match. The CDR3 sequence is CASSKTGAVANYGYTF. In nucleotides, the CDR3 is TGCGCCAGCAGCAAGACAGGGGCGGTTGCTAACTATGGCTACACCTTC.

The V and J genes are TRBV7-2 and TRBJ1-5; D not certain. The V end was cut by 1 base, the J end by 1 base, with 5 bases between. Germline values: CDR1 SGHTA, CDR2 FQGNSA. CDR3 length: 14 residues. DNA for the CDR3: TGTGCCAGCAGCTTAGGACAAAGCAATCAGCCCCAGCATTTT. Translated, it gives CASSLGQSNQPQHF.